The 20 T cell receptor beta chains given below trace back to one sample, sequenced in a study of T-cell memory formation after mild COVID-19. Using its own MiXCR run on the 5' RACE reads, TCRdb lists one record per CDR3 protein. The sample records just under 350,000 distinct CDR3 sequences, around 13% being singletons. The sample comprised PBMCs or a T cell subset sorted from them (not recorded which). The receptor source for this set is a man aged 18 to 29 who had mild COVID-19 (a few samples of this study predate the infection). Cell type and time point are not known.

The CDR3 DNA sequence: TGCGCCAGCAGCTGCTGGGGACAGACCGAGCAGTACGTC. Encoded protein: CASSCWGQTEQYV. The chain recombines TRBV4-3 with TRBJ2-7; 7 bases align to TRBD1. J lost 6 bases, V lost 5 bases, and 7 bases had no gene match. Germline assignment: CDR1 LGHNA and CDR2 YSLEER. This CDR3 spans 13 amino acids.

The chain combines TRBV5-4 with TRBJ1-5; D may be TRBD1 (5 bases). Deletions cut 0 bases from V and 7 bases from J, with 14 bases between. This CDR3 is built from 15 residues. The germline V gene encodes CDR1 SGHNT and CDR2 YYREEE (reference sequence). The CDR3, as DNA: TGTGCCAGCAGCTTGGGTCAGGGTATTTTGCAGCCCCAGCATTTT. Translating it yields CASSLGQGILQPQHF.

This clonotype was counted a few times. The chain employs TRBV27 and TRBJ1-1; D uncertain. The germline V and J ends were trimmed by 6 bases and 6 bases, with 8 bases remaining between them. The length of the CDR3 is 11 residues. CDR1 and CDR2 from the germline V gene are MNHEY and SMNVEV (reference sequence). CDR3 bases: TGTGCCAGCAGGGCGTACTCTGAAGCTTTCTTT. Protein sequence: CASRAYSEAFF.

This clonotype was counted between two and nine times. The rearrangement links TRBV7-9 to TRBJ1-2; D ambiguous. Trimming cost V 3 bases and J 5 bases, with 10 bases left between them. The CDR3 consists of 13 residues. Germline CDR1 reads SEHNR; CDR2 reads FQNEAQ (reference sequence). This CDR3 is CASSFPRQYGYTF. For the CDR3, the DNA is TGTGCCAGCAGCTTTCCTCGCCAATATGGCTACACCTTC.

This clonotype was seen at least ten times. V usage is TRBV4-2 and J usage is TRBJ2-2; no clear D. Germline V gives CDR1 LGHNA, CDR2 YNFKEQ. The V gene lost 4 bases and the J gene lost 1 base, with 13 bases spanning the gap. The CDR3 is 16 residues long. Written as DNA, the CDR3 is TGTGCCAGCAGCCCACGCGAAGGAGTGAACACCGGGGAGCTGTTTTTT. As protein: CASSPREGVNTGELFF.

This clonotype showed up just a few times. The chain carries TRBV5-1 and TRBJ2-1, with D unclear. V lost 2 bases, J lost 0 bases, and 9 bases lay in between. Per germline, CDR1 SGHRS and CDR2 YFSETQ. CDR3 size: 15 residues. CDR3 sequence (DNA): TGCGCCAGCAGCTTAGTTGAGAGCTCCTACAATGAGCAGTTCTTC. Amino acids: CASSLVESSYNEQFF.

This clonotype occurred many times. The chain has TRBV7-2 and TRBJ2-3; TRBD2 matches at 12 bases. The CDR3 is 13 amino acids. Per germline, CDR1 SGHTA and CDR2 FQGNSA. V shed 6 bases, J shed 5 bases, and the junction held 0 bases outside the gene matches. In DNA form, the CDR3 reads TGTGCCAGCAGACTAGCGGGGGGAGATACGCAGTATTTT. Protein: CASRLAGGDTQYF.

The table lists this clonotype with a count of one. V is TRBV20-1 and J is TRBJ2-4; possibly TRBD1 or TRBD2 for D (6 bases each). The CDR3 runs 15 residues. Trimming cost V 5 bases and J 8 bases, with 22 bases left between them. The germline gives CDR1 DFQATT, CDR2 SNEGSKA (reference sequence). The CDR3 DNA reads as TGCAGTGCTCAGATGCGCAGGGGAGGAGGGGACATTCAGTACTTC. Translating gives CSAQMRRGGGDIQYF.

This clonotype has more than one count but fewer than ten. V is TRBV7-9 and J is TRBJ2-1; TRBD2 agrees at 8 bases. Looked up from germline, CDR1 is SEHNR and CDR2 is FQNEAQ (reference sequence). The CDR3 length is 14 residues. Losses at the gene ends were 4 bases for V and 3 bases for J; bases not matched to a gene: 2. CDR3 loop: CASSSGLVYNEQFF. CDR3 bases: TGTGCCAGCAGCTCGGGACTAGTCTACAATGAGCAGTTCTTC. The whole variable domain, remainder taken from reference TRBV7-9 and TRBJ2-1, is DTGVSQNPRHKITKRGQNVTFRCDPISEHNRLYWYRQTLGQGPEFLTYFQNEAQLEKSRLLSDRFSAERPKGSFSTLEIQRTEQGDSAMYLCASSSGLVYNEQFFGPGTRLTVL.

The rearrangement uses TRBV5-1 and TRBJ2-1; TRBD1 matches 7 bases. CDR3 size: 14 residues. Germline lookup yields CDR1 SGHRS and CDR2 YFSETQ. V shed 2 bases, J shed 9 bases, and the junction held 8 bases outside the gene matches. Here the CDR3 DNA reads TGCGCCAGCAGCTTTCGTAACAGGGGAAGTGAGCAGTTCTTC. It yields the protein CASSFRNRGSEQFF.

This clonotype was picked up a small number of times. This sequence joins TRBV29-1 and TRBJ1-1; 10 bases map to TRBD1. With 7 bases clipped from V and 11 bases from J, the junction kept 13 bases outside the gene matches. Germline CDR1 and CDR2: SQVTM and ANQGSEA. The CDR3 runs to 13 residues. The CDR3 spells CSAIQPGQGLAFF. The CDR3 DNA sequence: TGCAGCGCCATTCAACCGGGACAGGGGTTGGCTTTCTTT.

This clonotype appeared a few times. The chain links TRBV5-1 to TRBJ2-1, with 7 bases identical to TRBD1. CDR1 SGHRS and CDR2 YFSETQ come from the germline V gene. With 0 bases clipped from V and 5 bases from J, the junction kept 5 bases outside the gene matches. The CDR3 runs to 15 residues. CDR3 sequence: CASSLGQGEHNEQFF. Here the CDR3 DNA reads TGCGCCAGCAGCTTGGGACAGGGAGAGCACAATGAGCAGTTCTTC.

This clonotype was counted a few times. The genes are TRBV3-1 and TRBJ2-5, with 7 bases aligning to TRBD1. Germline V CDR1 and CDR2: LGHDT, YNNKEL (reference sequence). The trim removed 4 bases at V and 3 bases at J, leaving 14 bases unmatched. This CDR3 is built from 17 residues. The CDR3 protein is CASSPWPRDSGEETQYF. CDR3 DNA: TGTGCCAGCAGCCCCTGGCCCCGGGACAGCGGAGAAGAGACCCAGTACTTC.

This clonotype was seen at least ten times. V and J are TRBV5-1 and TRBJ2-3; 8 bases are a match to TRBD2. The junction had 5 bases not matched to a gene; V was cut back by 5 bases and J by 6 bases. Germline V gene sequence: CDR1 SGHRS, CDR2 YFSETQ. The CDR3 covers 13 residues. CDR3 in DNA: TGCGCCAGCAGTCAAGCGGGGGCCGATACGCAGTATTTT. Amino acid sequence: CASSQAGADTQYF. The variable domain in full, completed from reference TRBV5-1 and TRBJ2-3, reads KAGVTQTPRYLIKTRGQQVTLSCSPISGHRSVSWYQQTPGQGLQFLFEYFSETQRNKGNFPGRFSGRQFSNSRSEMNVSTLELGDSALYLCASSQAGADTQYFGPGTRLTVL.

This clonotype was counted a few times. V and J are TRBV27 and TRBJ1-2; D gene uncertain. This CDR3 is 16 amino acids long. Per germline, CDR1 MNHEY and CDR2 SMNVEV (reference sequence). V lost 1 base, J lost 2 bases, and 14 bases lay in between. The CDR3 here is CASSLLPRAENYGYTF. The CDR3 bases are TGTGCCAGCAGTTTATTGCCCCGGGCAGAGAACTATGGCTACACCTTC.

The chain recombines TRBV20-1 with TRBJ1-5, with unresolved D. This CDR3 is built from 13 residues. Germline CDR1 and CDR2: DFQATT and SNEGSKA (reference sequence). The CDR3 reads CIVSPGSNQPQHF. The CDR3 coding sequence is TGCATTGTATCCCCGGGTAGCAATCAGCCCCAGCATTTT.

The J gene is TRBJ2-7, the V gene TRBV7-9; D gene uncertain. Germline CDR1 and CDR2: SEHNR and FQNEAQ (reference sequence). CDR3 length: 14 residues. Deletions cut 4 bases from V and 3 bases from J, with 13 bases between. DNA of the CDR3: TGTGCCAGCAGCTCTATACACACCAACTACGAGCAGTACTTC. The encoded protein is CASSSIHTNYEQYF. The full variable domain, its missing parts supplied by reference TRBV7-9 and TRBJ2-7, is DTGVSQNPRHKITKRGQNVTFRCDPISEHNRLYWYRQTLGQGPEFLTYFQNEAQLEKSRLLSDRFSAERPKGSFSTLEIQRTEQGDSAMYLCASSSIHTNYEQYFGPGTRLTVT.

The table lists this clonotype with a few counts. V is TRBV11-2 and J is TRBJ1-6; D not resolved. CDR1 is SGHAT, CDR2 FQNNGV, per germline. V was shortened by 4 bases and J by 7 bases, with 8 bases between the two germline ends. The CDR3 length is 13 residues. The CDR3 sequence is CASSSTENSPLHF. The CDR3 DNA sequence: TGTGCCAGCAGCTCTACAGAGAATTCACCCCTCCACTTT. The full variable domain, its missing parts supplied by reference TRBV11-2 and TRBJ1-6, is EAGVAQSPRYKIIEKRQSVAFWCNPISGHATLYWYQQILGQGPKLLIQFQNNGVVDDSQLPKDRFSAERLKGVDSTLKIQPAKLEDSAVYLCASSSTENSPLHFGNGTRLTVT.

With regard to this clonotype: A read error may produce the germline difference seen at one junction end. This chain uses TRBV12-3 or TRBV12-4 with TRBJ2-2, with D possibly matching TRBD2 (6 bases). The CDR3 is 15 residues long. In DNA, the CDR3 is TGTGCCAGCAGTGTAGCGGTGGGGCGGTACGGGGAGCTGTTTTTT. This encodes CASSVAVGRYGELFF.

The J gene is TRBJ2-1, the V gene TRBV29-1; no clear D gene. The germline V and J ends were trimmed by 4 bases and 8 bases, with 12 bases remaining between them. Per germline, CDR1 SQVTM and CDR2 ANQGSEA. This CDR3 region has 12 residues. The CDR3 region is CSVGPRSDEQFF. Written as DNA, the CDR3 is TGCAGCGTTGGGCCTCGGAGCGATGAGCAGTTCTTC.